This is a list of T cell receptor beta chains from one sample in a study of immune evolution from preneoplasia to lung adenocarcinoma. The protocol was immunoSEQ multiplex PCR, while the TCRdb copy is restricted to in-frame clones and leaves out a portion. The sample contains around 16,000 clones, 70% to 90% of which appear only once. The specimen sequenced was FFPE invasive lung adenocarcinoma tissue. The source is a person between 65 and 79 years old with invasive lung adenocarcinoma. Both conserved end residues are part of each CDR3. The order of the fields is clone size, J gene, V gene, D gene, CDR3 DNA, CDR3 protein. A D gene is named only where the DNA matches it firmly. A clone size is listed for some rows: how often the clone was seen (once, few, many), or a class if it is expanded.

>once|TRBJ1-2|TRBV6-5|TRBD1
TGTGCCACCGAGGGGGCTCATGGCTACACCTTC
CATEGAHGYTF
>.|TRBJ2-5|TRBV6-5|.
TGTGCCAGCAGTTACTCGAATGGACCTCAGACCCAGTACTTC
CASSYSNGPQTQYF
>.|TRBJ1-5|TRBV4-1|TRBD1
TGCGCCAGCAGCCAAGGAGACAGGGACCATCAGCCCCAGCATTTT
CASSQGDRDHQPQHF
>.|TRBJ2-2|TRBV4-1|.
TGCGCCAGCAGCCAAGAGTCGGCGGGGAACACCGGGGAGCTGTTTTTT
CASSQESAGNTGELFF
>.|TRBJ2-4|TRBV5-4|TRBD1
TGTGCCAGCAGCTCCGGGACAGGGGGCGCGGGGAGCATTCAGTACTTC
CASSSGTGGAGSIQYF
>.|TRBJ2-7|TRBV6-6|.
TGTGCCAGTCGAGACAAGACTGGCCCCTACGAGCAGTACTTC
CASRDKTGPYEQYF
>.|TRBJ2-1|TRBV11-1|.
TGTGCCAGCAGCTCTTGGAGTGGAGGGTTAAATGAGCAGTTCTTC
CASSSWSGGLNEQFF
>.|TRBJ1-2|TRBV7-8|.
TGTGCCAGCAGCTCCTCGGGACGCTCAGGGGAAGGCTACACCTTC
CASSSSGRSGEGYTF
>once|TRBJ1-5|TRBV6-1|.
TGTGCCAGTGGAATTGGACACCACAACCAGCCCCAGCATTTT
CASGIGHHNQPQHF
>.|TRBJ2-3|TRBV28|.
TGTGCCAGCAGTTCCCCGCCGGCTAGCACAGATACGCAGTATTTT
CASSSPPASTDTQYF
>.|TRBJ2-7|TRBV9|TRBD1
TGTGCCAGCAGCGTAGATCGGGACAGCTACGAGCAGTACTTC
CASSVDRDSYEQYF
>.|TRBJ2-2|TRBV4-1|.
TGCGCCAGCAGCCAAGTTAGTCTAGCGAGAACCGGGGAGCTGTTTTTT
CASSQVSLARTGELFF
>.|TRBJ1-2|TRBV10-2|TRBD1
TGCGCCAGCAGCGACAGGGTGCGAAACTATGGCTACACCTTC
CASSDRVRNYGYTF
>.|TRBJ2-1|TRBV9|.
TGTGCCAGCAAAGGGGGGGACAGTAATGAGCAGTTCTTC
CASKGGDSNEQFF
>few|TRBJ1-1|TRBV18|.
TGTGCCAGCTCACCAGGGACTAGGACTGAAGCTTTCTTT
CASSPGTRTEAFF
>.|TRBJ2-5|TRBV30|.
TGTGCCTGGGGGGAGAAGGGTCTTGAGGAGACCCAGTACTTC
CAWGEKGLEETQYF
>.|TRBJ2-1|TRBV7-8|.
TGTGCCAGCAGCTTAGAGGTGGGGCCGCCTAAACAGAACAATGAGCAGTTCTTC
CASSLEVGPPKQNNEQFF
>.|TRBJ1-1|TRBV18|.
TGTGCCAGCTCACCATATGACGAACACACTGAAGCTTTCTTT
CASSPYDEHTEAFF
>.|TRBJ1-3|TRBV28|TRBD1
TGTGCCAGCAGTTTCCCGGACAGGGGAAACACCATATATTTT
CASSFPDRGNTIYF
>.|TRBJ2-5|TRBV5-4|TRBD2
TGTGCCAGCAGCCGTAGACTAGCGGGGGCCACAGTTAGCGAGACCCAGTACTTC
CASSRRLAGATVSETQYF
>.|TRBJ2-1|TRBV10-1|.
TGCGCCAGCAGTGAGTCAGGGTACAATGAGCAGTTCTTC
CASSESGYNEQFF
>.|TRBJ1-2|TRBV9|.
TGTGCCAGCAGCGTATTCGACAGGACCTCTAACTATGGCTACACCTTC
CASSVFDRTSNYGYTF
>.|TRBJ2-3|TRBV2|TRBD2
TGTGCCAGCAGTGGAGGCGGCGGGGGGGCAACAGATACGCAGTATTTT
CASSGGGGGATDTQYF
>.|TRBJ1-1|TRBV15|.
TGTGCCACCAGCAGAGATCGGTGGATGAACACTGAAGCTTTCTTT
CATSRDRWMNTEAFF
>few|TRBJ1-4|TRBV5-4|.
TGTGCCAGCAGCTTGGGAGGGAATGAGGAAAAACTGTTTTTT
CASSLGGNEEKLFF
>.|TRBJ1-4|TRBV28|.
TGTGCCAGCAGTTATGTGTTGGAGGACGAAAAACTGTTTTTT
CASSYVLEDEKLFF
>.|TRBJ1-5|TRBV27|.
TGTGCCAGCAGTTTAGAATGGGACCAGCCCCAGCATTTT
CASSLEWDQPQHF
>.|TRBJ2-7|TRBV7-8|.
TGTGTCAGCCGGGGTCCCTTCAGCGAGCAGTACTTC
CVSRGPFSEQYF
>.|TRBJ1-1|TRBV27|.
TGTGCCAGCAGCCCCAGTAGACCTGACGTTACTGAAGCTTTCTTT
CASSPSRPDVTEAFF
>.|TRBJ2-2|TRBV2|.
TGTGCCAGCAGTGGTCAGAACACCGGGGAGCTGTTTTTT
CASSGQNTGELFF
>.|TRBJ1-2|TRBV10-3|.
TGTGCCATCAGTGAGAACTCTAACTATGGCTACACCTTC
CAISENSNYGYTF
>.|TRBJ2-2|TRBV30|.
TGTGCCTGGAGACATCTGGGAGCCACCGGGGAGCTGTTTTTT
CAWRHLGATGELFF
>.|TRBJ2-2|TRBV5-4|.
TGTGCCAGCAGCGCTCCCGGGACGGCGAACACCGGGGAGCTGTTTTTT
CASSAPGTANTGELFF
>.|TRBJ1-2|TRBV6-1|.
TGTGCCAGCAGTGAAGGAAGGGCCGGCTACACCTTC
CASSEGRAGYTF
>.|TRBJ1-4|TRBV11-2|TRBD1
TGTGCCAGCAGCTCACAGGGGGCTGCTAATGAAAAACTGTTTTTT
CASSSQGAANEKLFF
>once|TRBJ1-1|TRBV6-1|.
TGTGCCAGCAGTGAAATCGGCAGGGATTCCACTGAAGCTTTCTTT
CASSEIGRDSTEAFF
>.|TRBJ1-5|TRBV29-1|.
TGCAGCGTCAGCTCGGACGGAGGTCAGCCCCAGCATTTT
CSVSSDGGQPQHF
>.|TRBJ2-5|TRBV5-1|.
TGCGCCAGCTCTAGATCTGACGAGACCCAGTACTTC
CASSRSDETQYF